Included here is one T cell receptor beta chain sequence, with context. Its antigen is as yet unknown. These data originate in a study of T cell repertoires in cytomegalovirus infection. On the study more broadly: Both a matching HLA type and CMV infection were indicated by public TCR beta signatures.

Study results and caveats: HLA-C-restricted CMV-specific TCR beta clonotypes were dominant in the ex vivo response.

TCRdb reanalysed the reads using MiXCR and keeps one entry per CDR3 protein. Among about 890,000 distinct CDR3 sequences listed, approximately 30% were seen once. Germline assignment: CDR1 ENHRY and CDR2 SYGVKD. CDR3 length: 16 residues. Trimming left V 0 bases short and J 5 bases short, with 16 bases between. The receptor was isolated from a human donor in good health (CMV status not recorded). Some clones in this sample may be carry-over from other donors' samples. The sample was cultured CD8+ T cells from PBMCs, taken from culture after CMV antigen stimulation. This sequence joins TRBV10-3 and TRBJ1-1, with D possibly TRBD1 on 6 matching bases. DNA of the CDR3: TGTGCCATCAGTGAGTCGAGTTTGGGGGCCGGGACTGAAGCTTTCTTT. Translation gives CAISESSLGAGTEAFF.